This T cell receptor (beta chain) was captured in a study of blood T cells in healthy people across ages. Sample-barcoded 5' priming and a J-beta primer mix drove a second PCR of about 6 to 11 cycles. MiXCR, run by TCRdb on the 5' RACE reads, gives a single entry per CDR3 protein. Of about 1.5 million distinct CDR3 sequences in the sample, 40% to 45% were seen once. From germline, CDR1 is SGHAT and CDR2 FQNNGV. CDR3 length: 13 amino acids. V lost 1 base to trimming and J lost 10 bases; unmatched junction nucleotides: 2. The donors, all healthy, were Caucasians living in Russia, aged about 6 to 90. Sequencing used blood. The chain has TRBV11-2 and TRBJ1-4; TRBD1 agrees at 8 bases. The origin of this receptor is a woman between 18 and 29 years old in good health. The CDR3 here is CASSLGTGGKLFF. As DNA, the CDR3 is TGTGCCAGCAGCTTAGGAACAGGGGGAAAACTGTTTTTT.